Given below is one T cell receptor beta chain in context. Profiled with immunoSEQ multiplex PCR; TCRdb holds only in-frame clones, not every one. This repertoire shows just over 8,000 clones, roughly 76% found once; its top ten account for 25%. The sample originates from a study of T cells after somatic rescue of genetic block. CDR3 size: 14 residues. V trimming: 8 bases; J trimming: 3 bases; junction bases outside the gene matches: 10. Germline values: CDR1 SGHVS, CDR2 FQNEAQ. The sequencing input was peripheral blood mononuclear cells (PBMCs). The rearrangement joins TRBV7-8 to TRBJ2-7; 7 bases line up with TRBD2. This TCR was recovered from a boy between 10 and 17 years old. This chain's CDR3 is CASGPLALDYEQYF. As DNA, the CDR3 is TGTGCCAGCGGGCCACTAGCGCTAGACTACGAGCAGTACTTC.